Listed below are T cell receptor beta chains from one sample, sequenced in a study of control samples from healthy donors and cancer patients. The method was immunoSEQ multiplex PCR; TCRdb's version includes in-frame clones alone and lacks a portion of them. Of approximately 90,000 clones in the sample, about nine tenths are singletons; the top ten hold 21%. What was sequenced was blood. These receptors all come from a man aged 25 to 45 in good health. The CDR3 runs from the conserved cysteine through the conserved F or W. Fields, in order: V gene, J gene, CDR3 protein.

v_call: TRBV18; j_call: TRBJ2-7; cdr3_aa: CASSSNPNEQYF
v_call: TRBV2; j_call: TRBJ2-1; cdr3_aa: CASSERGVDEQFF
v_call: TRBV18; j_call: TRBJ2-2; cdr3_aa: CASSPKVTGGPQAGELFF
v_call: TRBV7-9; j_call: TRBJ1-6; cdr3_aa: CASSPGQINSPLHF
v_call: TRBV6-5; j_call: TRBJ2-5; cdr3_aa: CASRRLGEETQYF
v_call: TRBV5-1; j_call: TRBJ2-3; cdr3_aa: CASSIGTSKVDTQYF
v_call: TRBV5-1; j_call: TRBJ1-2; cdr3_aa: CASSTDRGHYGYTF
v_call: TRBV7-2; j_call: TRBJ2-3; cdr3_aa: CASTPPEGRTDTQYF
v_call: TRBV4-1; j_call: TRBJ1-6; cdr3_aa: CASSQEGTGRSPLHF
v_call: TRBV6-5; j_call: TRBJ2-7; cdr3_aa: CASRRGQGAYEQYF
v_call: TRBV21-1; j_call: TRBJ1-2; cdr3_aa: CASSSGCTEDGYTF
v_call: TRBV3-1/TRBV3-2; j_call: TRBJ1-5; cdr3_aa: CASGHDRDNQPQHF
v_call: TRBV7-2; j_call: TRBJ2-3; cdr3_aa: CASSRQASDTQYF
v_call: TRBV6-5; j_call: TRBJ2-1; cdr3_aa: CASSSRVRRNNEQFF
v_call: TRBV28; j_call: TRBJ1-5; cdr3_aa: CASSLRGQGHQPQHF
v_call: TRBV19; j_call: TRBJ2-1; cdr3_aa: CASKARGQGLNEQFF
v_call: TRBV9; j_call: TRBJ1-6; cdr3_aa: CASSVGGLNSPLHF
v_call: TRBV19; j_call: TRBJ1-3; cdr3_aa: CASSPDRVRGNTIYF